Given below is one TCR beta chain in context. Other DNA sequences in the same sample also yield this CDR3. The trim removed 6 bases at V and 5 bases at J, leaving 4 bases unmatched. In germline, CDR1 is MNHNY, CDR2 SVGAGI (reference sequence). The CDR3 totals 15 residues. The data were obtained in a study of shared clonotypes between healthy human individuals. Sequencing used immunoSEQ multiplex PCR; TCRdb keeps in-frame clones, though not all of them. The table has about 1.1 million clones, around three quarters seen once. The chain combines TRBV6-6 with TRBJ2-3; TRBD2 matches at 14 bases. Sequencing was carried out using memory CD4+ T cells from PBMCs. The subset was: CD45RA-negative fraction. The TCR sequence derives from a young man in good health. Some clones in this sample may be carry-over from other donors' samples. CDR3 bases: TGTGCCAGCAGCCGACTAGCGGGGGGGGGAGATACGCAGTATTTT. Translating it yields CASSRLAGGGDTQYF.